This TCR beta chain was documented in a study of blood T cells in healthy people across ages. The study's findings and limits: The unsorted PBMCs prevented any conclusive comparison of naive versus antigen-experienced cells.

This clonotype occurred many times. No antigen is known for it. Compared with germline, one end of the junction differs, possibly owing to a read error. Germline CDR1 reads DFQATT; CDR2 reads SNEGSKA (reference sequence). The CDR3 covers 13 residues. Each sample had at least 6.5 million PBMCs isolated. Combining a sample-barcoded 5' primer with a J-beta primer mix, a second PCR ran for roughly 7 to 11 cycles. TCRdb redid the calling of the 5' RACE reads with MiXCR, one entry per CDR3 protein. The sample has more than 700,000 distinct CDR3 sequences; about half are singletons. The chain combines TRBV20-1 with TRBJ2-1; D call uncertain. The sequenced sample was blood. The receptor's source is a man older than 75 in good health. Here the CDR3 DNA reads TGTACCGGCTTGGACCCAAATGGAAATGAGCAGTTCTTC. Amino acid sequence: CTGLDPNGNEQFF.